This TCR beta chain was recorded in a study of OX40 agonist ivuxolimab in advanced cancers. As for the study in general: Patients got intravenous ivuxolimab at 0.01 to 10 mg/kg every 2 weeks. Broader study findings: The CD4+ and CD8+ T cells in the blood had expanded clonally by week 6 at 0.1 to 3.0 mg/kg. The 0.1-3.0 mg/kg partial responders had among the lowest clonal expansion.

V lost 1 base, J lost 5 bases, and 11 bases lay in between. Germline loops: CDR1 SGHVS, CDR2 FQNEAQ. This CDR3 has 14 amino acids. Autoimmune disease history or systemic immunosuppression disqualified patients. As for this clone: Its antigen is as yet unknown.

TCRdb's copy holds only in-frame clones and misses some; the assay was immunoSEQ multiplex PCR. The sample lists more than 25,000 clones, over 80% occurring once. The sequence derives from an adult with an advanced solid tumor such as melanoma, head and neck, liver or kidney cancer. Sequencing used CD4+ or CD8+ T cells sorted from blood, obtained in a trial of the OX40 agonist ivuxolimab. This chain uses TRBV7-8 with TRBJ2-5; possible D gene TRBD2, 6 bases. The CDR3 DNA sequence: TGTGCCAGCAGCTTAGGTGGCGGGGTGGAGACCCAGTACTTC. It encodes CASSLGGGVETQYF.